Shown below are 17 T cell receptor beta chains from a single sample sequenced in a study of T cells after yellow fever vaccination. TCRdb reanalysed the 5' RACE reads using MiXCR and keeps one entry per CDR3 protein. This table holds 200,000 to 300,000 distinct CDR3 sequences, 10% to 15% found once. The specimen was CD4+ T cells sorted from PBMCs, collected 45 days after the yellow fever booster vaccination. Source of these receptors: a man under 40 who received the YFV17D yellow fever vaccine.

The chain has TRBV30 and TRBJ2-6; a possible D gene is TRBD1 (6 bases). CDR1 is GTSNPN and CDR2 is SVGIG in the germline V gene (reference sequence). V was cut by 2 bases and J by 3 bases, with 14 bases left in between. This CDR3 has 16 residues. In DNA, the CDR3 is TGTGCCTGGAGTAACCCTCGGGACATTGGGGCCAACGTCCTGACTTTC. It codes for CAWSNPRDIGANVLTF.

This clonotype has more than one count but fewer than ten. J is TRBJ2-1 and V is TRBV7-3; D possibly matches TRBD1 or TRBD2 (6 bases each). Trimming cost V 1 base and J 8 bases, with 12 bases left between them. The CDR3 is 14 amino acids. Germline values: CDR1 SGHTA, CDR2 FQGTGA. CDR3 in amino acids: CASSLRSGADEQFF. The CDR3 DNA is TGTGCCAGCAGCTTAAGGTCGGGGGCCGATGAGCAGTTCTTC. Full variable domain (remainder filled in from reference TRBV7-3 and TRBJ2-1): GAGVSQTPSNKVTEKGKYVELRCDPISGHTALYWYRQSLGQGPEFLIYFQGTGAADDSGLPNDRFFAVRPEGSVSTLKIQRTERGDSAVYLCASSLRSGADEQFFGPGTRLTVL.

This clonotype was detected only a few times. The chain links TRBV7-2 to TRBJ2-3; D not resolved. V lost 3 bases and J lost 1, with 8 bases in between. This CDR3 region has 14 residues. Germline V gene data show CDR1 as SGHTA and CDR2 as FQGNSA. CDR3 amino acids: CASSFRAGTDTQYF. As DNA, the CDR3 is TGTGCCAGCAGCTTTAGAGCCGGCACAGATACGCAGTATTTT.

The chain is built from TRBV20-1 and TRBJ2-3, with TRBD2 matching 8 bases. V was clipped by 3 bases and J by 6 bases; unmatched bases: 8. The germline V gene encodes CDR1 DFQATT and CDR2 SNEGSKA (reference sequence). This CDR3 region has 14 residues. CDR3 DNA sequence: TGCAGTGCTAGCTCCAGCGGGAGTTCTGATACGCAGTATTTT. This gives the protein CSASSSGSSDTQYF.

In regard to this clonotype: The final CDR3 position lacks the conserved phenylalanine or tryptophan, pointing to a likely read error. This chain links TRBV24-1 with TRBJ2-7, with a tentative D call TRBD2 (5 bases). Per the germline V gene, CDR1 is KGHDR and CDR2 is SFDVKD. The germline V and J ends were trimmed by 7 bases and 0 bases, with 12 bases remaining between them. The CDR3 is 14 residues long. The CDR3 coding sequence is TGTGCCACCAGCGAGGGCACCCACTCCTACGAGCAGTACTAC. Amino acid sequence: CATSEGTHSYEQYY.

This clonotype occurred a few times. V gene TRBV10-1 combines with J gene TRBJ2-5, with 7 bases identical to TRBD1. V lost 4 bases to trimming and J lost 9 bases; unmatched junction nucleotides: 11. CDR3 length: 14 residues. CDR1 and CDR2 (germline): WNHNN, SYGVQD (reference sequence). The CDR3 region is CASSGDSRGRAQYF. For the CDR3, the DNA is TGCGCCAGCAGTGGGGACAGCCGGGGTCGCGCCCAGTACTTC.

J is TRBJ2-2 and V is TRBV7-6; a possible D gene is TRBD2 (5 bases). Per the germline V gene, CDR1 is SGHVS and CDR2 is FNYEAQ. This CDR3 comprises 13 residues. V gave up 7 bases and J gave up 5 bases, with 11 bases separating them. The DNA of the CDR3 is TGTGCCAGCACTACCCGGGATACCGGGGAGCTGTTTTTT. Amino acids: CASTTRDTGELFF.

The chain has TRBV19 and TRBJ2-1, with D perhaps TRBD2 (8 bases). The V and J ends lost 9 bases and 5 bases respectively, with 20 bases between them. Germline V gene data show CDR1 as LNHDA and CDR2 as SQIVND (reference sequence). The CDR3 totals 15 residues. The CDR3 loop is CASGRGLAGNNEQFF. CDR3 DNA: TGTGCCAGCGGAAGGGGGCTAGCGGGTAACAATGAGCAGTTCTTC.

This clonotype was seen at least ten times. This sequence joins TRBV12-3 or TRBV12-4 and TRBJ1-5; D not certain. CDR3 size: 13 residues. Trimming cost V 2 bases and J 4 bases, with 6 bases left between them. The CDR3 DNA is TGTGCCAGCAGTTTAAGAGAAAATCAGCCCCAGCATTTT. Its translation: CASSLRENQPQHF.

This chain uses TRBV5-6 with TRBJ2-4, with a possible D match to TRBD1 (5 bases). The CDR3 has 14 amino acids. CDR1 and CDR2 (germline): SGHDT, YYEEEE. The ends were cut back, 3 bases at V and 6 bases at J, with 13 bases in the middle. CDR3 DNA: TGTGCCAGCAGCTCATTAGGGGCTAGAAACATTCAGTACTTC. Translating it yields CASSSLGARNIQYF.

The rearrangement joins TRBV20-1 to TRBJ2-1; perhaps TRBD1 as D (6 bases). This CDR3 has 13 amino acids. The V and J ends lost 4 bases and 4 bases respectively, with 11 bases between them. In germline, CDR1 is DFQATT, CDR2 SNEGSKA (reference sequence). In DNA, the CDR3 is TGCAGTGCTACCAGGGGAGAATACAATGAGCAGTTCTTC. Its protein is CSATRGEYNEQFF.

This clonotype occurred a few times. The V and J genes are TRBV4-2 and TRBJ2-5; 12 positions match TRBD2. J was trimmed by 5 bases and V by 4 bases; bases with no gene match: 5. Germline V CDR1 and CDR2: LGHNA, YNFKEQ. CDR3 size: 15 residues. The CDR3 coding sequence is TGTGCCAGCAGCCCAACTAGCGGGAGGAGCGAGACCCAGTACTTC. Encoded protein: CASSPTSGRSETQYF.

This clonotype showed up many times. The chain is built from TRBV10-2 and TRBJ2-7, with D unresolved. This CDR3 has 12 amino acids. Germline CDR1 is WSHSY and CDR2 is SAAADI. V was cut by 4 bases and J by 6 bases, with 10 bases left in between. The CDR3 nucleotides are TGCGCCAGCAGTGTGGTAGGAACCGAGCAGTACTTC. It encodes CASSVVGTEQYF.

This clonotype was found a few times. This sequence joins TRBV20-1 and TRBJ2-7; 8 positions agree with TRBD2. With 4 bases clipped from V and 5 bases from J, the junction kept 10 bases outside the gene matches. The CDR3 spans 14 residues. Germline V gene sequence: CDR1 DFQATT, CDR2 SNEGSKA (reference sequence). The CDR3: CSATRALADHEQYF. The DNA of the CDR3 is TGCAGTGCTACTAGGGCACTAGCGGATCACGAGCAGTACTTC.

The CDR3 DNA reads TGTGCCAGCAGCTTAGCATGGTCCGTGCTGACCCAGTACTTC. The encoded protein is CASSLAWSVLTQYF. V is TRBV7-2 and J is TRBJ2-5; D call uncertain. CDR3 size: 14 residues. From germline, CDR1 is SGHTA and CDR2 FQGNSA. The ends were cut back, 0 bases at V and 7 bases at J, with 12 bases in the middle.

This clonotype was detected only a few times. The chain combines TRBV5-6 with TRBJ2-7, with TRBD2 matching over 11 bases. The V segment lost 6 bases and the J segment 0 bases; nucleotides outside the gene matches: 8. CDR1 is SGHDT and CDR2 is YYEEEE in the germline V gene. The CDR3 is 16 residues long. This CDR3 is CASTNILAGGSYEQYF. The CDR3 nucleotides are TGTGCCAGCACCAACATTCTAGCGGGAGGCTCCTACGAGCAGTACTTC.

A note on this clonotype: It may be a read error: a sequence one base away is much more abundant. Given the absence of the conserved phenylalanine or tryptophan at the CDR3 end, a read error is likely. J is TRBJ2-1 and V is TRBV7-6; D is ambiguous. In germline, CDR1 is SGHVS, CDR2 FNYEAQ. The germline V and J ends were trimmed by 2 bases and 6 bases, with 5 bases remaining between them. The CDR3 is 12 amino acids. CDR3: CASSLFRNEQFS. CDR3 nucleotide sequence: TGTGCCAGCAGCTTATTCCGCAATGAGCAGTTCTCC.